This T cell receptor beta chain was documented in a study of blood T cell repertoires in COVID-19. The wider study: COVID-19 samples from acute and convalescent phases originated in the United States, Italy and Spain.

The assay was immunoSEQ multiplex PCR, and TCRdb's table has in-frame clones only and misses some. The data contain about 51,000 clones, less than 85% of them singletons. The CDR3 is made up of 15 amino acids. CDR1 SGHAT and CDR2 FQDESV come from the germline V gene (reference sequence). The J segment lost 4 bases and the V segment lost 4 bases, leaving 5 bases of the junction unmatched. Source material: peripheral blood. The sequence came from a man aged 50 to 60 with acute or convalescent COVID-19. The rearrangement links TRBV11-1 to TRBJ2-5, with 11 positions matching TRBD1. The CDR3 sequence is CASSSGQGDAETQYF. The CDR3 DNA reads TGTGCCAGCAGCTCGGGACAGGGGGACGCAGAGACCCAGTACTTC.